The T cell receptor (beta chain) under discussion was sequenced for a study of patients and donors after allogeneic stem cell transplantation. Using its own MiXCR run on the RT-PCR reads, TCRdb lists one record per CDR3 protein. This sample has about 960,000 distinct CDR3 sequences, with about a sixth found just once. The CDR3 is 17 amino acids. Unmatched junction bases numbered 10, after V lost 5 bases and J lost 0 bases. Germline values: CDR1 SGHVS, CDR2 FQNEAQ. Many counts were recorded for this clonotype. The specimen was blood, either unsorted or a sorted T cell fraction (not recorded which). The source is a human donor who was either an allogeneic HSCT recipient or a stem cell or donor lymphocyte infusion donor (not recorded which). It is not recorded whose cells these are; they may come from a transplant donor. The chain combines TRBV7-8 with TRBJ2-1; 7 bases line up with TRBD2. CDR3 coding DNA: TGTGCCAGCAGCCCCCACTGGGGCGGGAGCTCCTACAATGAGCAGTTCTTC. Protein sequence: CASSPHWGGSSYNEQFF.